Sequencing of this T cell receptor beta chain was carried out in a study of T cell responses to AZD1222 COVID-19 vaccine. Note on this clone: Its specificity is unknown.

Measured with immunoSEQ multiplex PCR; TCRdb has only the in-frame clones, and not every one. The sample consists of roughly 120,000 clones, approximately 90% of them appearing once. The ends lost 6 bases at V and 3 bases at J; junction bases unmatched: 17. This CDR3 is 18 amino acids long. The V gene's germline CDR1 is LGHNA and CDR2 YNFKEQ. Study findings and constraints: Baseline serology detected seropositivity in only a handful of AZD1222 recipients. None of the repertoires were sampled until the peak T cell response had passed.

The sequences come from peripheral blood, collected 28 days after the second AZD1222 dose. The chain is built from TRBV4-2 and TRBJ1-1; 9 bases fit TRBD1. This TCR derives from an adult who received the AZD1222 COVID-19 vaccine. The CDR3 DNA follows: TGTGCCAGCAGTCCGATGGGCTGGACAGGGGAGGGACACACTGAAGCTTTCTTT. Amino acid sequence: CASSPMGWTGEGHTEAFF.